There are many counts of the clone carrying this T cell receptor beta chain. These data belong to a study of T-cell reconstitution after alpha-beta-depleted transplantation in children. The V gene end was trimmed by 5 bases and the J gene end by 7 bases; junction bases not matched to a gene: 7. The CDR3 extends over 14 amino acids. CDR1 and CDR2 (germline): SGHRS, YFSETQ. Unique molecular identifiers were used to barcode this TCRbeta library. TCRdb fed the PCR reads into MiXCR, producing one record per CDR3 protein. This sample has 200,000 to 250,000 distinct CDR3 sequences, with roughly a tenth found just once.

This sequence was found in a human donor who donated a stem cell graft to a child with SCID. The chain employs TRBV5-1 and TRBJ2-1, with 9 bases that match TRBD2. The source was PBMCs from the stem cell graft donor, collected from the stem cell graft. The CDR3 DNA reads TGCGCCAGCAGTGGCGGGGGGGATCTGAATGAGCAGTTCTTC. Its protein is CASSGGGDLNEQFF.